The rows below give T cell receptor beta chains drawn from one sample of a study of OX40 agonist ivuxolimab in advanced cancers. Sequencing used immunoSEQ multiplex PCR; TCRdb keeps in-frame clones, though not all of them. This sample has roughly 64,000 clones, with more than 85% found just once. The material sequenced was CD4+ or CD8+ T cells sorted from blood, taken in a trial of the OX40 agonist ivuxolimab. These receptors originate from an adult with an advanced solid tumor such as melanoma, head and neck, liver or kidney cancer. CDR3s include the opening cysteine and the closing phenylalanine or tryptophan. The D gene is left open where the match is weak. For some rows the clone size is stated as once, few or many, or as a class when expanded; others skip it.

cdr3_nt | cdr3_aa | j_call | clone_size | v_call | d_call
TGTGCCAGCAGCCAAAACTATGACACTGAAGCTTTCTTT | CASSQNYDTEAFF | TRBJ1-1 | . | TRBV14 | .
TGTGCCAGCAGTGATCAGACTAGCGGGATTAGCAAGAACACAGATACGCAGTATTTT | CASSDQTSGISKNTDTQYF | TRBJ2-3 | . | TRBV6-1 | TRBD2
TGCGCCAGCAGCCAGGGGTCAGGCCCGGGGCATACGCAGTATTTT | CASSQGSGPGHTQYF | TRBJ2-3 | . | TRBV5-1 | .
TGTGCCAGCAGCCATAGACAGATCCAAGAGACCCAGTACTTC | CASSHRQIQETQYF | TRBJ2-5 | . | TRBV7-9 | .
TGTGCCAGCAGCCCAGGACGAGGACTAGCGGACTACAATGAGCAGTTCTTC | CASSPGRGLADYNEQFF | TRBJ2-1 | . | TRBV11-3 | TRBD2
TGTGCCAGCAGCTGGGGACAGGGGGGCACCGGGGAGCTGTTTTTT | CASSWGQGGTGELFF | TRBJ2-2 | . | TRBV7-2 | TRBD1
TGTGCCAGCAGCGGACTAGCGGGAGCGGGTGTGGATACGCAGTATTTT | CASSGLAGAGVDTQYF | TRBJ2-3 | . | TRBV27 | TRBD2
TGTGCCAGCAGCTTAGATAGCGAGCAGTACTTC | CASSLDSEQYF | TRBJ2-7 | . | TRBV7-2 | .
TGTGCCAGCAGTTACTTGGCCGAGCAGTACTTC | CASSYLAEQYF | TRBJ2-7 | . | TRBV6-5 | .
TGTGCCAGCGCCCGAAGGGGGGATGAAGCTTTCTTT | CASARRGDEAFF | TRBJ1-1 | . | TRBV6-1 | .
TGTGCCAGCAGGGGGCCGGATCGAATGAACACTGAAGCTTTCTTT | CASRGPDRMNTEAFF | TRBJ1-1 | . | TRBV2 | .
TGTGCCAGCAGCTTCGACAGGGTTCTCTACGAGCAGTACTTC | CASSFDRVLYEQYF | TRBJ2-7 | . | TRBV7-2 | TRBD1
TGTGCCAGCAGTTACTCTGGGACAGGGACCCCAGATACGCAGTATTTT | CASSYSGTGTPDTQYF | TRBJ2-3 | . | TRBV6-5 | TRBD1
TGTGCCAGCAGCGTAGATGGCGACCCGAACACCGGGGAGCTGTTTTTT | CASSVDGDPNTGELFF | TRBJ2-2 | . | TRBV9 | .
TGTGCCTGGATAAGCGGGAGGCCAGATACGCAGTATTTT | CAWISGRPDTQYF | TRBJ2-3 | few | TRBV30 | TRBD2
TGTGCCAGCAGCACACACCCCAAGGACAGGGGGCGAAGAAACACCATATATTTT | CASSTHPKDRGRRNTIYF | TRBJ1-3 | . | TRBV7-6 | TRBD1
TGTGCCACCAGGTTGGGGGCACCCTACTATGGCTACACCTTC | CATRLGAPYYGYTF | TRBJ1-2 | once | TRBV10-3 | .
TGTGCCAGCAGCCTTCGATCAGAGGTAGCGGGAGACGAGCAGTACTTC | CASSLRSEVAGDEQYF | TRBJ2-7 | . | TRBV11-3 | TRBD2
TGTGCCAGCCATCAAAGCGGTACCCAAGAGACCCAGTACTTC | CASHQSGTQETQYF | TRBJ2-5 | . | TRBV6-5 | .
TGTGCCAGCGTGCGGGAGGGACGTACCGGGGAGCTGTTTTTT | CASVREGRTGELFF | TRBJ2-2 | . | TRBV2 | TRBD2
TGTGCCAGCAGCCCCCGCACAGGGGTAGATACGCAGTATTTT | CASSPRTGVDTQYF | TRBJ2-3 | few | TRBV6-5 | TRBD1
TGCGCCAGCAGCACCTGGGACAGCCCCTCCCGGGAGACCCAGTACTTC | CASSTWDSPSRETQYF | TRBJ2-5 | . | TRBV5-1 | TRBD1
TGTGCCAGCAGCCGATTGCCCGGACAGGGGAATACTGAAGCTTTCTTT | CASSRLPGQGNTEAFF | TRBJ1-1 | once | TRBV14 | TRBD1
TGTGCCAGCAGTCTTGGAGGGACCGGGGAGCTGTTTTTT | CASSLGGTGELFF | TRBJ2-2 | . | TRBV6-4 | .
TGTGCCATCAGTGAGTCGACCGCGGGAGGAACGCGCGAGCAGTACTTC | CAISESTAGGTREQYF | TRBJ2-7 | . | TRBV6-1 | TRBD2
TGCGCCAGCAGCTTGGTAGGGGACCCCTACAATGAGCAGTTCTTC | CASSLVGDPYNEQFF | TRBJ2-1 | . | TRBV5-1 | .
TGTGCCAGCAGTTGGGGGTATAATTCACCCCTCCACTTT | CASSWGYNSPLHF | TRBJ1-6 | . | TRBV27 | .
TGTGCCAGCAGCAAAGGGGTCAGGGGACTAACTGGAAACACCATATATTTT | CASSKGVRGLTGNTIYF | TRBJ1-3 | . | TRBV21-1 | .
TGTGCCAGTAGTACAGGGACGTTTTCCTACGAGCAGTACTTC | CASSTGTFSYEQYF | TRBJ2-7 | once | TRBV19 | .
TGTGCCTGGAGTAGGCAGAAAAGGAGCTCCTATAATTCACTCCTCCACTTT | CAWSRQKRSSYNSLLHF | TRBJ1-6 | . | TRBV30 | .
TGCGCCAGCAGCTTGTTAATGGGGAACACTGAAGCTTTCTTT | CASSLLMGNTEAFF | TRBJ1-1 | . | TRBV5-1 | .
TGTGCCACCGGACAGTCGGGAGGGCCAACAGATACGCAGTATTTT | CATGQSGGPTDTQYF | TRBJ2-3 | few | TRBV6-5 | TRBD2
TGTGCCAGCAGCCAAGATCTGCAGGGGGTTAACTATGGCTACACCTTC | CASSQDLQGVNYGYTF | TRBJ1-2 | . | TRBV4-2 | TRBD1
TGTGCCAGCAGCCCGGACAGAAACACCGGGGAGCTGTTTTTT | CASSPDRNTGELFF | TRBJ2-2 | . | TRBV7-2 | .
TGTGCCAGCAGCTCAGTGGGGACAGGGGGCTGGGAGCTGTTTTTT | CASSSVGTGGWELFF | TRBJ2-2 | . | TRBV6-5 | TRBD1
TGTGCCACCAGCAGGGATACAGGGGGCACTGAAGCTTTCTTT | CATSRDTGGTEAFF | TRBJ1-1 | . | TRBV15 | TRBD1
TGTGCCAGCAGCCCCGGGACTAGCGGGGGAAATGAGCAGTTCTTC | CASSPGTSGGNEQFF | TRBJ2-1 | . | TRBV5-4 | TRBD2
TGTGCCAGCAGCGTAGGAGCGGGGGTACCATCCGGGGAGCTGTTTTTT | CASSVGAGVPSGELFF | TRBJ2-2 | . | TRBV9 | TRBD2
TGCAGTGCTGGCGGCCTGGGGGAGCAGTACTTC | CSAGGLGEQYF | TRBJ2-7 | . | TRBV20-1 | .
TGTGCCAGCAGTCGACAGGAGAACACTGAAGCTTTCTTT | CASSRQENTEAFF | TRBJ1-1 | once | TRBV6-4 | .
TGTGCCAGCAGTTACGAGGGGCGGAAGGCATTGGCTTTCTTT | CASSYEGRKALAFF | TRBJ1-1 | . | TRBV6-6 | .
TGTGCCAGTAGTGGACTAGCGGGAGAATTCTCCTACAATGAGCAGTTCTTC | CASSGLAGEFSYNEQFF | TRBJ2-1 | once | TRBV5-4 | TRBD2
TGTGCCAGCAGCAACATAGGAAGCACAGATACGCAGTATTTT | CASSNIGSTDTQYF | TRBJ2-3 | once | TRBV7-2 | .
TGTGCCAGCAGTTACTCAACAGGGGGCTGGGAGCAGTACTTC | CASSYSTGGWEQYF | TRBJ2-5 | . | TRBV6-5 | TRBD1